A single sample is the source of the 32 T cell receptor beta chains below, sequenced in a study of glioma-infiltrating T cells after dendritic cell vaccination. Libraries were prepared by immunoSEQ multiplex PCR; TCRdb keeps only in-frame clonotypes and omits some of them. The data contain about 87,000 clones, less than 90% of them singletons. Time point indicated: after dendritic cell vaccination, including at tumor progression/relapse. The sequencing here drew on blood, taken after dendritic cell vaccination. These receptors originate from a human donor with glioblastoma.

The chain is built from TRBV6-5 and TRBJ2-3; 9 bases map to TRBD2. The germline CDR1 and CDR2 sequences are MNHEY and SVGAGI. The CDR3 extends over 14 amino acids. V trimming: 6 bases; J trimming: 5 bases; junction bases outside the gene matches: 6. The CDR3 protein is CASRKRGAGDTQYF. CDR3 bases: TGTGCCAGCAGGAAGCGGGGGGCCGGAGATACGCAGTATTTT.

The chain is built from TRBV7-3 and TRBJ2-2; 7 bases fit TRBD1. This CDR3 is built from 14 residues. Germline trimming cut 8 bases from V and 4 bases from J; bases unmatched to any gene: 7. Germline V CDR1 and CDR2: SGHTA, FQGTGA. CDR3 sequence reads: CASRQQGFTGELFF. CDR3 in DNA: TGTGCCAGCCGACAACAGGGGTTCACCGGGGAGCTGTTTTTT.

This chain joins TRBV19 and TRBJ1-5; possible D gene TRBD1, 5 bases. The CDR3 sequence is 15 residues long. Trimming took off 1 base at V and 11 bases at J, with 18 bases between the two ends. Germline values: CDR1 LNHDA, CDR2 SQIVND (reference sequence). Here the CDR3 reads CASSIGGGKPSAQHF. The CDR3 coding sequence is TGTGCCAGTAGTATAGGTGGGGGGAAACCATCAGCCCAGCATTTT.

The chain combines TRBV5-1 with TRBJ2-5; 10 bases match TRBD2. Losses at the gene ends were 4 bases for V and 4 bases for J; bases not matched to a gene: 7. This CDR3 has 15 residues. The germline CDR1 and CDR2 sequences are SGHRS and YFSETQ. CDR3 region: CASSIGAGGRETQYF. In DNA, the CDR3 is TGCGCCAGCAGCATCGGAGCGGGGGGGCGAGAGACCCAGTACTTC. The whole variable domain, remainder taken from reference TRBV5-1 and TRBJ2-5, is KAGVTQTPRYLIKTRGQQVTLSCSPISGHRSVSWYQQTPGQGLQFLFEYFSETQRNKGNFPGRFSGRQFSNSRSEMNVSTLELGDSALYLCASSIGAGGRETQYFGPGTRLLVL.

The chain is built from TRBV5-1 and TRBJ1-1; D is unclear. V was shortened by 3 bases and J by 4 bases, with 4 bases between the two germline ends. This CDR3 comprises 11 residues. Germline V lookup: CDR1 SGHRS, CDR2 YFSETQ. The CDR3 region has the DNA TGCGCCAGCAGCTCGAGCACTGAAGCTTTCTTT. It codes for CASSSSTEAFF.

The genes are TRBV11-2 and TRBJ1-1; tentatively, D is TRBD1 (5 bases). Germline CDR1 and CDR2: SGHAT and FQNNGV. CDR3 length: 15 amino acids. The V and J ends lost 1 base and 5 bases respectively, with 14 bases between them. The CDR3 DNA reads TGTGCCAGCAGCTTAGTAGGCAGGGCGAGAACTGAAGCTTTCTTT. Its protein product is CASSLVGRARTEAFF. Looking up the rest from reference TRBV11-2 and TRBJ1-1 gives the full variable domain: EAGVAQSPRYKIIEKRQSVAFWCNPISGHATLYWYQQILGQGPKLLIQFQNNGVVDDSQLPKDRFSAERLKGVDSTLKIQPAKLEDSAVYLCASSLVGRARTEAFFGQGTRLTVV.

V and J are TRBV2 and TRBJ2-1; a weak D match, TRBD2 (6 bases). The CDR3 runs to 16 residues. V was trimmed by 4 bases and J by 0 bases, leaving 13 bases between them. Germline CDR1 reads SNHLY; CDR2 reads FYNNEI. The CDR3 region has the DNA TGTGCCAGCAGTGGGGGAGGAGCGAGCTCCTACAATGAGCAGTTCTTC. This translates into CASSGGGASSYNEQFF.

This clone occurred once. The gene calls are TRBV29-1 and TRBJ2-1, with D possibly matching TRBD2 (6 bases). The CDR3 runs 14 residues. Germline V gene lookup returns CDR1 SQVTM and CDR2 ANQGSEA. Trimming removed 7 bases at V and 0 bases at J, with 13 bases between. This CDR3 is CSAARGSSYNEQFF. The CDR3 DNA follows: TGCAGCGCCGCCCGGGGGTCCTCCTACAATGAGCAGTTCTTC.

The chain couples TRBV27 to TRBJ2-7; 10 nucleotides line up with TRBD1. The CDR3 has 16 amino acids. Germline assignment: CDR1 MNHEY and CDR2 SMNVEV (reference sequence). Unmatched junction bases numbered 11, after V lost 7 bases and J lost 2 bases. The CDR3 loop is CASTLSRTGGPYEQYF. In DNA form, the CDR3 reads TGTGCCAGCACCCTAAGTAGGACAGGGGGACCCTACGAGCAGTACTTC.

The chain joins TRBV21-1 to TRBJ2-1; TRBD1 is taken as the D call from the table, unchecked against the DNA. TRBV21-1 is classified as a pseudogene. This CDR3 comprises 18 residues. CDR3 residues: CASSSPAPGNTVYNEQFF. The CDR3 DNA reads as TGTGCCAGCAGCTCCCCAGCGCCAGGGAATACGGTGTACAATGAGCAGTTCTTC.

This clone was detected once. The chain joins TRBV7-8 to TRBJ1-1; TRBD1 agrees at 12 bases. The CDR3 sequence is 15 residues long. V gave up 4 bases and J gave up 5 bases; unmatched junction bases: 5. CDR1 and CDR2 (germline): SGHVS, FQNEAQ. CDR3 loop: CASSYRDRGPTEAFF. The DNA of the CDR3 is TGTGCCAGCAGCTACCGGGACAGGGGGCCGACTGAAGCTTTCTTT.

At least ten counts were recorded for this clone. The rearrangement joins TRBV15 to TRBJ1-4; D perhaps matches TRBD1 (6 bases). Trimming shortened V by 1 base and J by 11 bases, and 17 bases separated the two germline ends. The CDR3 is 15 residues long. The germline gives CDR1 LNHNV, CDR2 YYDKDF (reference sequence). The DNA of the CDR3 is TGTGCCACCAGCAGAGTGCTGGGCGAGGGGGAGAAACTGTTTTTT. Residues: CATSRVLGEGEKLFF.

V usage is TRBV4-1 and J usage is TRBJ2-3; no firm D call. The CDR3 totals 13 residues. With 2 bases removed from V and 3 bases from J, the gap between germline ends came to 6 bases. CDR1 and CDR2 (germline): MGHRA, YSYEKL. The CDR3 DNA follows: TGCGCCAGCAGCCAACAGGTGACAGATACGCAGTATTTT. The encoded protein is CASSQQVTDTQYF.

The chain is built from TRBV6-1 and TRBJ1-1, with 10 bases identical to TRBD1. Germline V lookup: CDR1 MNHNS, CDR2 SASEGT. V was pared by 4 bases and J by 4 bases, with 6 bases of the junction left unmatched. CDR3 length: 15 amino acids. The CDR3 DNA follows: TGTGCCAGCAGTGGACAGGGGGCGCGGGGCACTGAAGCTTTCTTT. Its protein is CASSGQGARGTEAFF.

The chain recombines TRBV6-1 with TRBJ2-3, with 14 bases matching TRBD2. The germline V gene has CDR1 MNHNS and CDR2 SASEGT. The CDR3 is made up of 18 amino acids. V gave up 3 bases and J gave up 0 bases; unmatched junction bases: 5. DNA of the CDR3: TGTGCCAGCAGTGACGGACTAGCGGGGGGTACTAGCACAGATACGCAGTATTTT. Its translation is CASSDGLAGGTSTDTQYF.

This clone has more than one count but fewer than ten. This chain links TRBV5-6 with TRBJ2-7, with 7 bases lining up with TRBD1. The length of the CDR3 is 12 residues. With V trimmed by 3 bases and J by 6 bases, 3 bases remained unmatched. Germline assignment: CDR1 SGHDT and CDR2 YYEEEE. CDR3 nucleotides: TGTGCCAGCAGCTACGGACAGGCCGAGCAGTACTTC. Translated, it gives CASSYGQAEQYF.

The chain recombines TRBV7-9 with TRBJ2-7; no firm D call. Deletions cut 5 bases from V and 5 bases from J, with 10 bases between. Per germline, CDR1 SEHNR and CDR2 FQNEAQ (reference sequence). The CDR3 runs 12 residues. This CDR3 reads CASSTPSNEQYF. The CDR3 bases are TGTGCCAGCAGCACGCCCTCTAACGAGCAGTACTTC.

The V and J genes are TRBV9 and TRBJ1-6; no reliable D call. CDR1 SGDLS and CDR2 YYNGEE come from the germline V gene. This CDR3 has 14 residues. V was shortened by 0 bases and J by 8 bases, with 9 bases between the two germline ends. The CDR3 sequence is CASSVARSHSPLHF. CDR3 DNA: TGTGCCAGCAGCGTAGCTCGGTCCCATTCACCCCTCCACTTT.

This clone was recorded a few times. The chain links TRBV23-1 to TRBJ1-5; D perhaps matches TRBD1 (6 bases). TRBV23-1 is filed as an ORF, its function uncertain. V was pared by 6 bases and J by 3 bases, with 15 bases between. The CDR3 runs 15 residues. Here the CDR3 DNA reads TGCGCCAGCAGGCACAACAGGGCCCCCAATCAGCCCCAGCATTTT. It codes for CASRHNRAPNQPQHF.

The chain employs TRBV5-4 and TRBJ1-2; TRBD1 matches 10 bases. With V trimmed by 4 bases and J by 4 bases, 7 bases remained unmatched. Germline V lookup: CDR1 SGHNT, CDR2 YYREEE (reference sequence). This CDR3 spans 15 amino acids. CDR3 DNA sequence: TGTGCCAGCAGCCAACTGACAGGGGGCGCCTATGGCTACACCTTC. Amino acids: CASSQLTGGAYGYTF. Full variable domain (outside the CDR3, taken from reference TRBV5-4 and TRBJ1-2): ETGVTQSPTHLIKTRGQQVTLRCSSQSGHNTVSWYQQALGQGPQFIFQYYREEENGRGNFPPRFSGLQFPNYSSELNVNALELDDSALYLCASSQLTGGAYGYTFGSGTRLTVV.

The CDR3 reads CASSIRQGPYEQYF. The CDR3 DNA reads TGTGCCAGCAGTATAAGACAGGGACCCTACGAGCAGTACTTC. The rearrangement joins TRBV11-1 to TRBJ2-7, with 7 bases lining up with TRBD1. CDR3 length: 14 amino acids. J lost 2 bases, V lost 6 bases, and 7 bases had no gene match. Germline V gives CDR1 SGHAT, CDR2 FQDESV (reference sequence).

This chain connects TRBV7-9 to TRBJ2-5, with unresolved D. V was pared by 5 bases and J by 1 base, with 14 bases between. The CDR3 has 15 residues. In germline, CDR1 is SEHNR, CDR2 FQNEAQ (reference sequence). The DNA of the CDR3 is TGTGCCAGCAGCCCCCGGTCAGGCATCCAAGAGACCCAGTACTTC. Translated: CASSPRSGIQETQYF.

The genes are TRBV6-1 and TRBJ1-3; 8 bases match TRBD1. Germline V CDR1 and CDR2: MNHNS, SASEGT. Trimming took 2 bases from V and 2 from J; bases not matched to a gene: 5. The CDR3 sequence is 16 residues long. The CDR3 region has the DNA TGTGCCAGCAGTGAAAGTCAGGGGGCGGCTGGAAACACCATATATTTT. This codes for CASSESQGAAGNTIYF.

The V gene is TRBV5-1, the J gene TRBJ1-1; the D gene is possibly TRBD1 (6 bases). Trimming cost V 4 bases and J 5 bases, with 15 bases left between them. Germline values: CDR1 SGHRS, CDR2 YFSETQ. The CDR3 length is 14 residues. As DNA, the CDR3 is TGCGCCAGCAGCCTGGACAGTAGACGGACTGAAGCTTTCTTT. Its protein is CASSLDSRRTEAFF.

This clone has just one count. This chain's CDR3 is CASSLGGRSSEKLFF. The CDR3 DNA is TGCGCCAGCAGCTTGGGGGGGCGTTCGAGTGAAAAACTGTTTTTT. The chain joins TRBV5-1 to TRBJ1-4, with a possible D match to TRBD1 (6 bases). The germline V gene has CDR1 SGHRS and CDR2 YFSETQ. Trimming stripped 0 bases from V and 7 bases from J, with 13 bases between. This CDR3 has 15 amino acids.

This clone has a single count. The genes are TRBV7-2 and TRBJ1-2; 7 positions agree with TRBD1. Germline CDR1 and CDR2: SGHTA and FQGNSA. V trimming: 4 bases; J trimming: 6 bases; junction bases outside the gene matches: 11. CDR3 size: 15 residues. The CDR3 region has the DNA TGTGCCAGCAGCTCGAGACAGGGTAGGATGGATGGCTACACCTTC. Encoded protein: CASSSRQGRMDGYTF.

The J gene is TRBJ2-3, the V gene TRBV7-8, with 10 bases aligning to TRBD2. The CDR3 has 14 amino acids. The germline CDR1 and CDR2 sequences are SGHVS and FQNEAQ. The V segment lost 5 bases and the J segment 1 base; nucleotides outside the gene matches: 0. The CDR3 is CASSGTSGTDTQYF. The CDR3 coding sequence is TGTGCCAGCAGCGGGACTAGCGGCACAGATACGCAGTATTTT.

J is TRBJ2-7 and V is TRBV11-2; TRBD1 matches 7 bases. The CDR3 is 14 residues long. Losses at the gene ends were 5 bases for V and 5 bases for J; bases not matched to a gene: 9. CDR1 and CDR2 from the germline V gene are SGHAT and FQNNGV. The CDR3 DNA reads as TGTGCCAGCAGCCTTACAGGGGTCACGGACGAGCAGTACTTC. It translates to CASSLTGVTDEQYF.

CDR3 loop: CAWIPTGKTYEQYF. The CDR3 region has the DNA TGTGCCTGGATTCCGACAGGCAAAACCTACGAGCAGTACTTC. The rearrangement uses TRBV30 and TRBJ2-7, with D perhaps TRBD1 (6 bases). The CDR3 loop spans 14 amino acids. Germline CDR1 is GTSNPN and CDR2 is SVGIG (reference sequence). Trimming stripped 4 bases from V and 2 bases from J, with 15 bases between.

CDR3 nucleotide sequence: TGTGCCAGAAGGAGGGCTCAGTACACTGAAGCTTTCTTT. This sequence encodes CARRRAQYTEAFF. The rearrangement links TRBV2 to TRBJ1-1; D remains ambiguous. V was cut by 9 bases and J by 3 bases, with 14 bases left in between. Germline values: CDR1 SNHLY, CDR2 FYNNEI. The CDR3 has 13 residues.

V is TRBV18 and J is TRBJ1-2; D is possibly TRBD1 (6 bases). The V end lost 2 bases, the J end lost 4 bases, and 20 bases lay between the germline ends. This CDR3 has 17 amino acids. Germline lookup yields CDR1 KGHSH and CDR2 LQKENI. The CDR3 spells CASSPAGGGLRSYGYTF. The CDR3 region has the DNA TGTGCCAGCTCACCAGCCGGGGGGGGCCTGAGAAGCTATGGCTACACCTTC.

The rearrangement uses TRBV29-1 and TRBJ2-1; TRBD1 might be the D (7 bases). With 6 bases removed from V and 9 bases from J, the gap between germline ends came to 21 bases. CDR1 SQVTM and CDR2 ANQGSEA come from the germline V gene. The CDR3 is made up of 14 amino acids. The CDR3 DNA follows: TGCAGCGTCCTGGGGCAGGGGGGAAGTGGTGAGCAGTTCTTC. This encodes CSVLGQGGSGEQFF.